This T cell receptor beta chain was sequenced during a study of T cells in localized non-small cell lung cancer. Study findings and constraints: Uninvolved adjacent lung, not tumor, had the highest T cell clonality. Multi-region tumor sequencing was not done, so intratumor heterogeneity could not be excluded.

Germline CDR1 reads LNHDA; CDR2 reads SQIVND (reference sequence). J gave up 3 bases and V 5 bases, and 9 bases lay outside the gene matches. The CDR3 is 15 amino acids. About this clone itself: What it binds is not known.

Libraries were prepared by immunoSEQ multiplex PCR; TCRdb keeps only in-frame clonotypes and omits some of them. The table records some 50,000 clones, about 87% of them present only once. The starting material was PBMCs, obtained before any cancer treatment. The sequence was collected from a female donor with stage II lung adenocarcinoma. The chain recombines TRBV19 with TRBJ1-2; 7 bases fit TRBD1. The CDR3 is CASSPTGEVYYGYTF. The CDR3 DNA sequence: TGTGCCAGTAGTCCTACAGGGGAGGTATACTATGGCTACACCTTC.